The 29 T cell receptor beta chains below all came from one sample that was sequenced in a study of shared clonotypes between healthy human individuals. The repertoire was sequenced with immunoSEQ multiplex PCR; TCRdb's copy has only in-frame clones and lacks some. The sample gives roughly 2.2 million clones, roughly 93% of which show up once; 0.39% is in the top ten. Source material: naive CD4+ T cells from PBMCs. Subset given: CD45RA+ positively selected. The receptor set was obtained from a man between 18 and 29 years old in good health. Some clones in this sample may be carry-over from other donors' samples.

A note on this clone: Different DNA sequences within this sample yield the same CDR3. This chain links TRBV28 with TRBJ1-3, with D unclear. Germline CDR1 is MDHEN and CDR2 is SYDVKM. This CDR3 comprises 13 residues. V lost 3 bases and J lost 0, with 3 bases in between. This CDR3 reads CASSFSSGNTIYF. The CDR3 DNA sequence: TGTGCCAGCAGTTTCAGCTCTGGAAACACCATATATTTT. Complete variable domain (other parts from reference TRBV28 and TRBJ1-3): DVKVTQSSRYLVKRTGEKVFLECVQDMDHENMFWYRQDPGLGLRLIYFSYDVKMKEKGDIPEGYSVSREKKERFSLILESASTNQTSMYLCASSFSSGNTIYFGEGSWLTVV.

About this clone itself: Other DNA sequences in this specimen translate into the identical CDR3. J is TRBJ1-2 and V is TRBV6-5; 7 positions agree with TRBD1. Germline V gives CDR1 MNHEY, CDR2 SVGAGI. The CDR3 covers 14 residues. V trimming: 2 bases; J trimming: 5 bases; junction bases outside the gene matches: 5. CDR3 protein: CASSYRDRSYGYTF. The CDR3 DNA follows: TGTGCCAGCAGTTACAGGGACAGATCATATGGCTACACCTTC.

The chain recombines TRBV7-2 with TRBJ2-3; D is unclear. In germline, CDR1 is SGHTA, CDR2 FQGNSA. V gave up 5 bases and J gave up 5 bases, with 14 bases separating them. This CDR3 contains 14 residues. The CDR3 region is CASSPRPERDTQYF. CDR3 DNA: TGTGCCAGCAGCCCAAGACCTGAAAGAGATACGCAGTATTTT.

Regarding this clone: Other DNA sequences from this sample encode an identical CDR3 as well. The chain joins TRBV14 to TRBJ2-6; D unresolved. Between the trimmed V and J ends, which lost 8 bases and 0 bases, there was a span of 5 bases. The germline gives CDR1 SGHDN, CDR2 FVKESK. This CDR3 comprises 13 residues. This CDR3 is CASRDSGANVLTF. CDR3 DNA sequence: TGTGCCAGCCGAGACTCTGGGGCCAACGTCCTGACTTTC.

As to this clone: Different DNA sequences within this sample yield the same CDR3. The rearrangement links TRBV5-1 to TRBJ1-1, with no clear D. Per the germline V gene, CDR1 is SGHRS and CDR2 is YFSETQ. Trimming took off 2 bases at V and 1 base at J, with 6 bases between the two ends. There are 13 residues in the CDR3. CDR3 DNA sequence: TGCGCCAGCAGCTTATCAGCGAACACTGAAGCTTTCTTT. It translates to CASSLSANTEAFF.

With respect to this clone: The sample contains more than one DNA sequence encoding this CDR3. The chain joins TRBV2 to TRBJ2-7; 7 bases align to TRBD2. The length of the CDR3 is 12 residues. The ends lost 4 bases at V and 5 bases at J; junction bases unmatched: 2. CDR1 and CDR2 (germline): SNHLY, FYNNEI. The CDR3 DNA sequence: TGTGCCAGCAGTGGGGGAGGGAACGAGCAGTACTTC. Translated, it gives CASSGGGNEQYF.

This chain uses TRBV2 with TRBJ1-2; weak D call: TRBD1 (5 bases). The CDR3 covers 13 residues. The germline V gene encodes CDR1 SNHLY and CDR2 FYNNEI. Trimming shortened V by 3 bases and J by 4 bases, and 9 bases separated the two germline ends. DNA of the CDR3: TGTGCCAGCAGTGAGCCTGGGACCTATGGCTACACCTTC. This sequence encodes CASSEPGTYGYTF.

The V and J genes are TRBV2 and TRBJ2-7; 10 nucleotides align to TRBD2. Germline values: CDR1 SNHLY, CDR2 FYNNEI. This CDR3 region has 14 residues. V dropped 8 bases and J dropped 4; count of bases not matched to a gene: 8. CDR3 DNA sequence: TGTGCCAGCGCCCCTAGCGGGAGAAGTTACGAGCAGTACTTC. Its translation: CASAPSGRSYEQYF. Based on the CDR3 plus reference TRBV2 and TRBJ2-7, the full variable domain is EPEVTQTPSHQVTQMGQEVILRCVPISNHLYFYWYRQILGQKVEFLVSFYNNEISEKSEIFDDQFSVERPDGSNFTLKIRSTKLEDSAMYFCASAPSGRSYEQYFGPGTRLTVT.

In DNA, the CDR3 is TGTGCCAGCAGTTTTCAATCCGGGCGAGGCGGGGAGCTGTTTTTT. Amino acids: CASSFQSGRGGELFF. V is TRBV28 and J is TRBJ2-2; unclear D gene. Trimming removed 3 bases from V and 7 bases from J, with 15 bases in between. Germline assignment: CDR1 MDHEN and CDR2 SYDVKM. This CDR3 has 15 amino acids. Together with reference TRBV28 and TRBJ2-2, the CDR3 gives the full variable domain: DVKVTQSSRYLVKRTGEKVFLECVQDMDHENMFWYRQDPGLGLRLIYFSYDVKMKEKGDIPEGYSVSREKKERFSLILESASTNQTSMYLCASSFQSGRGGELFFGEGSRLTVL.

This clone was detected once. This sample includes further DNA sequences coding for the same CDR3. This rearrangement joins TRBV18 to TRBJ2-5, with D unclear. Germline V gives CDR1 KGHSH, CDR2 LQKENI. The CDR3 covers 12 residues. V lost 0 bases, J lost 3 bases, and 2 bases lay in between. The CDR3 loop is CASSPPEETQYF. CDR3 DNA: TGTGCCAGCTCACCACCGGAAGAGACCCAGTACTTC.

The J gene is TRBJ2-3, the V gene TRBV7-9; D is possibly TRBD1 or TRBD2 (6 bases each). CDR1 and CDR2 (germline): SEHNR, FQNEAQ (reference sequence). The length of the CDR3 is 15 residues. Trimming removed 4 bases at V and 2 bases at J, with 13 bases between. The CDR3 loop is CASSSGGRNTDTQYF. Written as DNA, the CDR3 is TGTGCCAGCAGCTCTGGGGGGCGGAACACAGATACGCAGTATTTT.

The chain links TRBV5-1 to TRBJ2-3; possibly TRBD2 for D (5 bases). Germline V gives CDR1 SGHRS, CDR2 YFSETQ. V was clipped by 0 bases and J by 5 bases, with 10 bases between them. CDR3 length: 14 residues. CDR3 protein: CASSLATREDTQYF. The CDR3 coding sequence is TGCGCCAGCAGCTTGGCTACTCGGGAAGATACGCAGTATTTT.

The rearrangement links TRBV6-1 to TRBJ2-3; 11 bases are a match to TRBD1. Germline values: CDR1 MNHNS, CDR2 SASEGT. The CDR3 contains 14 residues. The V segment lost 6 bases and the J segment 8 bases; nucleotides outside the gene matches: 7. CDR3 in amino acids: CASRGQGAQGTQYF. Written as DNA, the CDR3 is TGTGCCAGCAGAGGACAGGGGGCGCAGGGTACGCAGTATTTT.

This chain joins TRBV19 and TRBJ2-5; D is perhaps TRBD1 (6 bases). CDR3 length equals 12 residues. From germline, CDR1 is LNHDA and CDR2 SQIVND (reference sequence). Trimming left V 3 bases short and J 10 bases short, with 12 bases between. In DNA form, the CDR3 reads TGTGCCAGTAGTATGACAGGTATCGGCCAGTACTTC. Protein sequence: CASSMTGIGQYF.

Notes on this clone: Within the sample, other DNA sequences also encode this same CDR3. The chain joins TRBV7-2 to TRBJ1-4; 8 nucleotides agree with TRBD1. V lost 1 base to trimming and J lost 6 bases; unmatched junction nucleotides: 1. CDR1 and CDR2 (germline): SGHTA, FQGNSA. The CDR3 runs 14 residues. The CDR3 loop is CASSLDRGDEKLFF. Written as DNA, the CDR3 is TGTGCCAGCAGCTTAGACAGGGGGGATGAAAAACTGTTTTTT.

The chain uses TRBV7-6 and TRBJ2-1, with 8 bases identical to TRBD2. This CDR3 has 14 amino acids. Per the germline V gene, CDR1 is SGHVS and CDR2 is FNYEAQ. Trimming took 6 bases from V and 9 from J; bases not matched to a gene: 10. In nucleotides, the CDR3 is TGTGCCAGCAGGGACCCACGAGCGGGAGTTGAGCAGTTCTTC. Protein sequence: CASRDPRAGVEQFF.

This clone appeared a few times. The V and J genes are TRBV2 and TRBJ1-2, with 7 positions matching TRBD1. J was trimmed by 14 bases and V by 8 bases; bases with no gene match: 14. From germline, CDR1 is SNHLY and CDR2 FYNNEI. This CDR3 has 12 amino acids. The CDR3 reads CASSNHPGQITF. As DNA, the CDR3 is TGTGCCAGCTCAAATCATCCGGGACAGATAACCTTC.

This clone was counted once. The chain uses TRBV27 and TRBJ2-1; 7 bases are a match to TRBD2. Germline V gene data show CDR1 as MNHEY and CDR2 as SMNVEV (reference sequence). The CDR3 is 13 residues long. V gave up 2 bases and J gave up 10 bases; unmatched junction bases: 5. The CDR3 nucleotides read TGTGCCAGCAGTTTAAATCCAGCGGGAGAGCAGTTCTTC. Translation gives CASSLNPAGEQFF.

This clone showed up just a few times. The chain is built from TRBV7-2 and TRBJ2-5, with TRBD1 as a possible D gene (6 bases). The CDR3 length is 13 residues. Germline-derived CDR1 and CDR2 are SGHTA and FQGNSA. V gave up 8 bases and J gave up 4 bases, with 14 bases separating them. CDR3 sequence: CASSGERLETQYF. CDR3 nucleotides: TGTGCCAGCTCAGGGGAGAGACTAGAGACCCAGTACTTC.

Turning to this clone: This sample also contains other DNA sequences that code for the same CDR3. V gene TRBV28 combines with J gene TRBJ1-4; D call uncertain. CDR1 and CDR2 (germline): MDHEN, SYDVKM. V was clipped by 6 bases and J by 5 bases, with 4 bases between them. This CDR3 is 11 amino acids long. CDR3 loop: CASRKNEKLFF. The CDR3 nucleotides read TGTGCCAGCAGGAAGAATGAAAAACTGTTTTTT. The whole variable domain, filled in from reference TRBV28 and TRBJ1-4, reads DVKVTQSSRYLVKRTGEKVFLECVQDMDHENMFWYRQDPGLGLRLIYFSYDVKMKEKGDIPEGYSVSREKKERFSLILESASTNQTSMYLCASRKNEKLFFGSGTQLSVL.

This chain links TRBV6-6 with TRBJ1-5; TRBD1 is a possible D gene (6 bases). Germline assignment: CDR1 MNHNY and CDR2 SVGAGI (reference sequence). There are 14 residues in the CDR3. Deletions cut 6 bases from V and 4 bases from J, with 13 bases between. The CDR3, as DNA: TGTGCCAGCAGCCAAACAGGGTATAATCAGCCCCAGCATTTT. This encodes CASSQTGYNQPQHF.

The chain employs TRBV28 and TRBJ1-1; D remains unclear. V shed 3 bases and J shed 4 bases, with 9 bases lying between them. The CDR3 is 13 amino acids. The V gene's germline CDR1 is MDHEN and CDR2 SYDVKM. For the CDR3, the DNA is TGTGCCAGCAGTTTGGCCGCTCTCACTGAAGCTTTCTTT. This encodes CASSLAALTEAFF.

V gene TRBV6-5 combines with J gene TRBJ2-5, with D unclear. V was pared by 0 bases and J by 5 bases, with 7 bases between. The CDR3 length is 13 residues. Germline-derived CDR1 and CDR2 are MNHEY and SVGAGI. The CDR3 coding sequence is TGTGCCAGCAGTTACTCGAGTGGTGAGACCCAGTACTTC. Protein: CASSYSSGETQYF.

This chain links TRBV5-1 with TRBJ2-5; D might be TRBD2 (5 bases). In germline, CDR1 is SGHRS, CDR2 YFSETQ. V lost 0 bases to trimming and J lost 1 base, with 13 bases between them. The CDR3 loop spans 16 amino acids. The CDR3 sequence is CASSLDSSAGQETQYF. CDR3 sequence (DNA): TGCGCCAGCAGCTTGGACAGCTCGGCGGGCCAAGAGACCCAGTACTTC.

V usage is TRBV14 and J usage is TRBJ1-1; D unresolved. The CDR3 sequence is 16 residues long. The germline CDR1 and CDR2 sequences are SGHDN and FVKESK. V lost 3 bases, J lost 7 bases, and 21 bases lay in between. CDR3 protein: CASSQYAGSKANEAFF. The CDR3 region has the DNA TGTGCCAGCAGCCAGTACGCAGGTAGTAAGGCGAATGAAGCTTTCTTT.

This clone was picked up one time. The rearrangement links TRBV19 to TRBJ1-5, with 10 positions matching TRBD1. The CDR3 runs 14 residues. Looked up from germline, CDR1 is LNHDA and CDR2 is SQIVND (reference sequence). J lost 5 bases, V lost 3 bases, and 1 base had no gene match. The CDR3 is CASSMGQGHQPQHF. The CDR3 bases are TGTGCCAGTAGTATGGGACAGGGGCATCAGCCCCAGCATTTT. The full variable domain, rest sourced from reference TRBV19 and TRBJ1-5, is DGGITQSPKYLFRKEGQNVTLSCEQNLNHDAMYWYRQDPGQGLRLIYYSQIVNDFQKGDIAEGYSVSREKKESFPLTVTSAQKNPTAFYLCASSMGQGHQPQHFGDGTRLSIL.

The DNA of the CDR3 is TGTGCCAGCAGCTTACCCGGCGGGTCGCTGGGAGCTTTCTTT. Translation gives CASSLPGGSLGAFF. V gene TRBV11-2 combines with J gene TRBJ1-1, with D unresolved. Looked up from germline, CDR1 is SGHAT and CDR2 is FQNNGV. V shed 2 bases and J shed 10 bases, with 17 bases lying between them. The CDR3 extends over 14 amino acids.

Comments on this clone: A read error may produce the germline difference seen at one junction end. The chain uses TRBV18 and TRBJ1-5, with D tentatively TRBD1 (5 bases). The CDR3 sequence is 14 residues long. Germline values: CDR1 KGHSH, CDR2 LQKENI. CDR3 region: CASSPQERAQPQHF. For the CDR3, the DNA is TGTGCCAGCTCCCCACAGGAGAGGGCTCAGCCCCAGCATTTT.

The rearrangement joins TRBV6-1 to TRBJ1-4; no firm D call. Germline V gene data show CDR1 as MNHNS and CDR2 as SASEGT. The CDR3 has 11 residues. Trimming removed 2 bases from V and 11 bases from J, with 6 bases in between. CDR3 bases: TGTGCCAGCAGTGAAACGGACAAACTGTTTTTT. Translated: CASSETDKLFF.